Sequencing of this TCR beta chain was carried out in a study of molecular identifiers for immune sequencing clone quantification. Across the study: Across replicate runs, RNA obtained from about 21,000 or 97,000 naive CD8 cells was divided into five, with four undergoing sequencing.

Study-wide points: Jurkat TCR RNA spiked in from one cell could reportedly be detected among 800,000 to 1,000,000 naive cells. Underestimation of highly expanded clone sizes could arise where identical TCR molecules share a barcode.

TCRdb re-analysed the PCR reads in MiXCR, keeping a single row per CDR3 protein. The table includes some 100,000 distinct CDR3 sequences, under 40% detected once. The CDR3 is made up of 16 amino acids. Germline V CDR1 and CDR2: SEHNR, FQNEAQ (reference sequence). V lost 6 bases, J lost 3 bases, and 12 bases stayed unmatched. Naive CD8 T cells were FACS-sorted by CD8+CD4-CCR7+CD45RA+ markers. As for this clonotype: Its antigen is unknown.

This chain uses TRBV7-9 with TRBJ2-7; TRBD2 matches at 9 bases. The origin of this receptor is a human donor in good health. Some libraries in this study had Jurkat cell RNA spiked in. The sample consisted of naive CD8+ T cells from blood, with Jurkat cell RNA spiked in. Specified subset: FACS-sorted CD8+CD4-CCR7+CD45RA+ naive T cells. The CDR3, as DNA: TGTGCCAGCAGGCACGTTGGCGGTAGCGGGAGCTACGAGCAGTACTTC. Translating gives CASRHVGGSGSYEQYF. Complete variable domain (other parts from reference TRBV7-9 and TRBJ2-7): DTGVSQNPRHKITKRGQNVTFRCDPISEHNRLYWYRQTLGQGPEFLTYFQNEAQLEKSRLLSDRFSAERPKGSFSTLEIQRTEQGDSAMYLCASRHVGGSGSYEQYFGPGTRLTVT.